This TCR beta chain was retrieved from a study of brain T cells in children with intractable seizures. The J segment lost 4 bases and the V segment lost 2 bases, leaving 5 bases of the junction unmatched. The CDR3 consists of 16 residues. In germline, CDR1 is SEHNR, CDR2 FQNEAQ (reference sequence). Some clones are missing from TCRdb's copy, which holds only in-frame ones; the method was immunoSEQ multiplex PCR. The sample consists of fewer than 150,000 clones, 94% of them appearing once. V and J are TRBV7-9 and TRBJ2-3; TRBD2 matches at 11 bases. The sequence came from a boy in the first two years of life with hemimegalencephaly and intractable seizures. The sample here was peripheral blood, taken at surgery. The CDR3 nucleotides read TGTGCCAGCAGCTTAACGCTAGCGGGAGGCGCAGATACGCAGTATTTT. The encoded protein is CASSLTLAGGADTQYF.